One sample yielded the 4 T cell receptor beta chains listed below, sequenced in a study of cytomegalovirus exposure and HLA in healthy donors. The PCR was carried out with 60 Vbeta primers and 13 Jbeta primers. The data were produced by immunoSEQ multiplex PCR, yet TCRdb's version contains in-frame clones alone and is incomplete. The sample has approximately 110,000 clones, around 77% seen once. The specimen sequenced was PBMCs. The source is a middle-aged woman in good health and CMV-seropositive.

In the case of this clone: Other DNA variants within this sample encode the same CDR3. The chain employs TRBV7-2 and TRBJ2-1, with D perhaps TRBD1 (6 bases). This CDR3 contains 14 residues. Germline V CDR1 and CDR2: SGHTA, FQGNSA. Trimming removed 0 bases from V and 3 bases from J, with 6 bases in between. This chain's CDR3 is CASSLAGHYNEQFF. The CDR3 region has the DNA TGTGCCAGCAGCTTAGCGGGACACTACAATGAGCAGTTCTTC.

The chain carries TRBV7-8 and TRBJ2-1, with 7 bases aligning to TRBD1. The CDR3 covers 15 residues. J lost 4 bases, V lost 5 bases, and 8 bases had no gene match. Germline values: CDR1 SGHVS, CDR2 FQNEAQ. CDR3 sequence reads: CASSQGQYQYNEQFF. CDR3 DNA: TGTGCCAGCAGCCAGGGACAGTACCAATACAATGAGCAGTTCTTC.

The CDR3 region has the DNA TGTGCCAGCAGCTACGTCTTAGGCGGGTTGGAAGATACGCAGTATTTT. Translating it yields CASSYVLGGLEDTQYF. The chain is built from TRBV7-2 and TRBJ2-3; a possible D gene is TRBD2 (5 bases). Trimming stripped 4 bases from V and 5 bases from J, with 19 bases between. Per germline, CDR1 SGHTA and CDR2 FQGNSA. This CDR3 comprises 16 residues. Full variable domain (rest looked up from reference TRBV7-2 and TRBJ2-3): GAGVSQSPSNKVTEKGKDVELRCDPISGHTALYWYRQSLGQGLEFLIYFQGNSAPDKSGLPSDRFSAERTGGSVSTLTIQRTQQEDSAVYLCASSYVLGGLEDTQYFGPGTRLTVL.

The table lists this clone with a few counts. The rearrangement joins TRBV6-6 to TRBJ2-2; a possible D gene is TRBD2 (6 bases). Germline CDR1 MNHNY, CDR2 SVGAGI (reference sequence). The CDR3 consists of 15 residues. Between the trimmed V and J ends, which lost 3 bases and 7 bases, there was a span of 15 bases. DNA for the CDR3: TGTGCCAGCAGTTATCGAGCACTAGCTAGCGGGGAGCTGTTTTTT. This codes for CASSYRALASGELFF.